A single sample gave rise to the 13 T cell receptor beta chains below, sequenced in a study of T cell responses to AZD1222 COVID-19 vaccine. TCRdb's copy holds only in-frame clones and misses some; the assay was immunoSEQ multiplex PCR. The sample holds around 99,000 clones, roughly 90% seen once. This specimen was peripheral blood, taken on day 0 of AZD1222 vaccination. Receptors originate from an adult in good health.

The chain carries TRBV30 and TRBJ1-2; 7 nucleotides match TRBD1. CDR3 length: 16 amino acids. CDR1 and CDR2 from the germline V gene are GTSNPN and SVGIG (reference sequence). The ends lost 0 bases at V and 7 bases at J; junction bases unmatched: 14. DNA of the CDR3: TGTGCCTGGAGTGTAGGGGGCGCAGCCCGCCAATTTGGCTACACCTTC. Residues: CAWSVGGAARQFGYTF.

The chain has TRBV6-5 and TRBJ2-1, with D possibly matching TRBD2 (6 bases). The V gene lost 0 bases and the J gene lost 6 bases, with 9 bases spanning the gap. Germline CDR1 and CDR2: MNHEY and SVGAGI. There are 14 residues in the CDR3. The CDR3 nucleotides are TGTGCCAGCAGTTACTCGCCGGGACTCAATGAGCAGTTCTTC. Amino acids: CASSYSPGLNEQFF.

This sequence joins TRBV14 and TRBJ2-1, with D tentatively TRBD2 (5 bases). Germline CDR1 is SGHDN and CDR2 is FVKESK. The V end lost 1 base, the J end lost 7 bases, and 17 bases lay between the germline ends. This CDR3 has 16 amino acids. The chain's CDR3 is CASSQGSARARNEQFF. The CDR3 DNA reads TGTGCCAGCAGCCAAGGATCCGCGAGGGCCAGGAATGAGCAGTTCTTC.

V and J are TRBV19 and TRBJ1-1, with D unclear. Trimming stripped 2 bases from V and 0 bases from J, with 7 bases between. CDR3 size: 14 residues. Germline V gene sequence: CDR1 LNHDA, CDR2 SQIVND (reference sequence). The CDR3 DNA sequence: TGTGCCAGTAGTATAACGGGAATGAACACTGAAGCTTTCTTT. It encodes CASSITGMNTEAFF.

The chain carries TRBV19 and TRBJ2-3, with D hard to call. Germline V CDR1 and CDR2: LNHDA, SQIVND (reference sequence). The V end was cut by 1 base, the J end by 4 bases, with 12 bases between. This CDR3 contains 15 residues. In DNA, the CDR3 is TGTGCCAGTAGTATAGTTGACTCCACCGCAGATACGCAGTATTTT. Translation gives CASSIVDSTADTQYF. Based on the CDR3 plus reference TRBV19 and TRBJ2-3, the full variable domain is DGGITQSPKYLFRKEGQNVTLSCEQNLNHDAMYWYRQDPGQGLRLIYYSQIVNDFQKGDIAEGYSVSREKKESFPLTVTSAQKNPTAFYLCASSIVDSTADTQYFGPGTRLTVL.

This chain connects TRBV4-3 to TRBJ2-3, with 7 bases lining up with TRBD2. Germline trimming cut 0 bases from V and 4 bases from J; bases unmatched to any gene: 16. The germline gives CDR1 LGHNA, CDR2 YSLEER. The CDR3 is 19 residues long. The CDR3 sequence: CASSQDLLVFGTSADTQYF. The CDR3 nucleotides read TGCGCCAGCAGCCAAGATCTGCTTGTCTTCGGTACTAGCGCAGATACGCAGTATTTT.

This chain links TRBV3-1 (or the pseudogene TRBV3-2) with TRBJ1-2; weak D call: TRBD1 (6 bases). Germline loops: CDR1 LGHDT, CDR2 YNNKEL (reference sequence). Trimming shortened V by 6 bases and J by 4 bases, and 15 bases separated the two germline ends. The CDR3 totals 14 residues. The CDR3 DNA reads TGTGCCAGCAGGCCTAAGGGGGGGGTCTATGGCTACACCTTC. This codes for CASRPKGGVYGYTF.

The chain joins TRBV10-1 to TRBJ2-2, with D possibly being TRBD2 (6 bases). Looked up from germline, CDR1 is WNHNN and CDR2 is SYGVQD (reference sequence). Trimming stripped 4 bases from V and 7 bases from J, with 10 bases between. CDR3 length: 13 amino acids. CDR3 region: CASSARGGGELFF. CDR3 in DNA: TGCGCCAGCAGTGCTAGGGGAGGCGGGGAGCTGTTTTTT.

The chain employs TRBV6-2 or TRBV6-3 and TRBJ1-5; D uncertain. Looked up from germline, CDR1 is MNHEY and CDR2 is SVGEGT. Trimming removed 2 bases at V and 5 bases at J, with 10 bases between. The CDR3 sequence is 14 residues long. The chain's CDR3 is CASSYDGSYQPQHF. Written as DNA, the CDR3 is TGTGCCAGCAGTTACGATGGGAGCTATCAGCCCCAGCATTTT.

CDR3: CASSLVGSGGLKNIQYF. CDR3 nucleotide sequence: TGTGCCAGCAGTCTCGTGGGTAGCGGGGGCCTCAAAAACATTCAGTACTTC. The V gene is TRBV6-6, the J gene TRBJ2-4, with 9 bases lining up with TRBD2. Germline CDR1 and CDR2: MNHNY and SVGAGI (reference sequence). The CDR3 has 17 amino acids. Trimming cost V 5 bases and J 3 bases; bases outside gene matches: 11.

The chain employs TRBV2 and TRBJ1-5; D is unresolved. The CDR3 totals 12 residues. Germline lookup yields CDR1 SNHLY and CDR2 FYNNEI. Deletions cut 4 bases from V and 5 bases from J, with 6 bases between. The CDR3 is CASSVYDQPQHF. The CDR3 region has the DNA TGTGCCAGCAGTGTATACGATCAGCCCCAGCATTTT.

V gene TRBV28 combines with J gene TRBJ1-2; D not resolved. V lost 8 bases and J lost 13, with 14 bases in between. The CDR3 covers 10 residues. The germline gives CDR1 MDHEN, CDR2 SYDVKM. The CDR3 region is CASGPRKFTF. As DNA, the CDR3 is TGTGCCAGCGGACCAAGGAAATTCACCTTC.

The V and J genes are TRBV12-5 and TRBJ1-1; D gene uncertain. The length of the CDR3 is 13 residues. Between the trimmed V and J ends, which lost 1 base and 2 bases, there was a span of 5 bases. The germline CDR1 and CDR2 sequences are LGHNT and FRNRAP. CDR3 sequence reads: CASGLAFNTEAFF. DNA of the CDR3: TGTGCTAGTGGTTTGGCCTTTAACACTGAAGCTTTCTTT. Full variable domain (remainder filled in from reference TRBV12-5 and TRBJ1-1): DARVTQTPRHKVTEMGQEVTMRCQPILGHNTVFWYRQTMMQGLELLAYFRNRAPLDDSGMPKDRFSAEMPDATLATLKIQPSEPRDSAVYFCASGLAFNTEAFFGQGTRLTVV.